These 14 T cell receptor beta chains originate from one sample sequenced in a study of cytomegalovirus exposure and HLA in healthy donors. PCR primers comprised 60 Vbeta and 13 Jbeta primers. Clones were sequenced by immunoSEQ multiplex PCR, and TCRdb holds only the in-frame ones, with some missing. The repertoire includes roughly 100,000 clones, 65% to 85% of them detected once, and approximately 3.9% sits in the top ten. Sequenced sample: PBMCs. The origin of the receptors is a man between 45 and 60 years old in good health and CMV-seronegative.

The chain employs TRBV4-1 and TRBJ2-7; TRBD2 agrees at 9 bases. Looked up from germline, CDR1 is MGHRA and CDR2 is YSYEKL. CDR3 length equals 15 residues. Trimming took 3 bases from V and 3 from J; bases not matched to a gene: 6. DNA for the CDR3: TGCGCCAGCAGCCAGAGGACTAGCGTGCTCTACGAGCAGTACTTC. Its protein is CASSQRTSVLYEQYF.

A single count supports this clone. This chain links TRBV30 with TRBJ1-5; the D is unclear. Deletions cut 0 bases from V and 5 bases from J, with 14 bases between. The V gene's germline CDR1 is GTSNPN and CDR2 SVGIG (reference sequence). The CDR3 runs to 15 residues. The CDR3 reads CAWSVQLPLDQPQHF. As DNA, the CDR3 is TGTGCCTGGAGTGTACAGTTACCGTTGGATCAGCCCCAGCATTTT.

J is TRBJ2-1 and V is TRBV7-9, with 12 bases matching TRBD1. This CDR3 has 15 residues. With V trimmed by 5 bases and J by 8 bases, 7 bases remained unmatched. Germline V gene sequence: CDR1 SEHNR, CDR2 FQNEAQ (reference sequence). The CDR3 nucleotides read TGTGCCAGCAGCCACCGGGACAGGGGGCTTTATGAGCAGTTCTTC. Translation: CASSHRDRGLYEQFF.

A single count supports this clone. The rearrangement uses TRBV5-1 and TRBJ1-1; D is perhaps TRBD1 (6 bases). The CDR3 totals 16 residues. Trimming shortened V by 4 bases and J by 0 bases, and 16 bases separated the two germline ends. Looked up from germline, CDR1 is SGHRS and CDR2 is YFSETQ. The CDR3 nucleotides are TGCGCCAGCAGCCGGGGGGCGGACAGCATGAACACTGAAGCTTTCTTT. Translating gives CASSRGADSMNTEAFF.

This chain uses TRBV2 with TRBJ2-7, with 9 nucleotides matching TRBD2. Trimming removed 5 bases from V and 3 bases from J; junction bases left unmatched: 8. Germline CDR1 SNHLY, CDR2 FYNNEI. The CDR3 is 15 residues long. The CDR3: CASSFGAGGSYEQYF. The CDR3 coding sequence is TGTGCCAGCAGTTTCGGCGCGGGAGGGAGCTACGAGCAGTACTTC.

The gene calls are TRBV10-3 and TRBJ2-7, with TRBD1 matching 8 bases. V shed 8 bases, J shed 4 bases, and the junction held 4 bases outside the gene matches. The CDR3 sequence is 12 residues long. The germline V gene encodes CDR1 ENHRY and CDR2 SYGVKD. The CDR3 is CAIGQGAYEQYF. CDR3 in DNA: TGTGCCATCGGGCAGGGGGCTTACGAGCAGTACTTC.

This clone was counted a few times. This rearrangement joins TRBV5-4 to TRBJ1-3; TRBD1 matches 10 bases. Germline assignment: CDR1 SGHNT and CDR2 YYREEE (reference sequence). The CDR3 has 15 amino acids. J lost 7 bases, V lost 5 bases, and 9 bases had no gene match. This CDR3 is CASSNRQGAGNTIYF. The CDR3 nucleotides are TGTGCCAGCAGTAACCGACAGGGGGCAGGGAACACCATATATTTT.

The CDR3 sequence is CASSHGRGDYEQYF. CDR3 DNA: TGTGCCAGCAGCCATGGGCGGGGGGACTACGAGCAGTACTTC. The chain couples TRBV4-2 to TRBJ2-7; TRBD2 matches at 8 bases. Trimming at V came to 3 bases and at J to 3 bases, leaving 4 bases not matched to a gene. Per germline, CDR1 LGHNA and CDR2 YNFKEQ. The CDR3 contains 14 residues.

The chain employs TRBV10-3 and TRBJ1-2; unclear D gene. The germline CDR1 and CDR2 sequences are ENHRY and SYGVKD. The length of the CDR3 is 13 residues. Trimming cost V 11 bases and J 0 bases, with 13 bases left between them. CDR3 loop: CASWLEPNYGYTF. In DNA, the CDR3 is TGTGCCTCCTGGTTAGAGCCTAACTATGGCTACACCTTC.

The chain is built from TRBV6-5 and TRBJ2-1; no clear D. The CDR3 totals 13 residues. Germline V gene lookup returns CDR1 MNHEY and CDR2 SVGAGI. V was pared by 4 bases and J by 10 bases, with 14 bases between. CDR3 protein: CASSFYRVSEQFF. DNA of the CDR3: TGTGCCAGCAGTTTTTACCGGGTCTCGGAGCAGTTCTTC.

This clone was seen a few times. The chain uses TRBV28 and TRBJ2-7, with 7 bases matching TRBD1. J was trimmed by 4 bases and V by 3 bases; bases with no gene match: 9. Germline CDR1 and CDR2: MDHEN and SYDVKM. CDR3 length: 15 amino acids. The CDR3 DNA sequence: TGTGCCAGCAGTTTCCCGAGACAGGGACAGTACGAGCAGTACTTC. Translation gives CASSFPRQGQYEQYF.

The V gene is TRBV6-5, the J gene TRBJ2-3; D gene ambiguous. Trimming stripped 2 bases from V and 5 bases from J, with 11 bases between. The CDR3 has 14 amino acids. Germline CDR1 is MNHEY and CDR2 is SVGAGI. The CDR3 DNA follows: TGTGCCAGCAGTTACAAGCAGGCAGGAGATACGCAGTATTTT. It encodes CASSYKQAGDTQYF.

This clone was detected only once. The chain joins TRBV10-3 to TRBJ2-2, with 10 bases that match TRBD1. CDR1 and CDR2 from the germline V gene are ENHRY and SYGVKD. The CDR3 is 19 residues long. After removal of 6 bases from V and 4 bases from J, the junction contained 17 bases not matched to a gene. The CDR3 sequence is CAIRAGTGDQRGGTGELFF. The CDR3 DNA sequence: TGTGCCATCAGAGCCGGGACAGGGGATCAAAGGGGTGGCACCGGGGAGCTGTTTTTT.

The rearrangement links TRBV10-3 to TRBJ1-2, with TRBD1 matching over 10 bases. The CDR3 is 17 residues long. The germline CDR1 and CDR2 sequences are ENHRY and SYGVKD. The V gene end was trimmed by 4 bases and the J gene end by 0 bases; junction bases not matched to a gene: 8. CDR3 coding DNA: TGTGCCATCAGTGGGGGGGACAGGGGCAAATCTAACTATGGCTACACCTTC. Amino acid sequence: CAISGGDRGKSNYGYTF.